These 21 T cell receptor beta chains share one sample of origin, sequenced in a study of T cells in Graves' hyperthyroidism and ophthalmopathy. Amplified TCR beta CDR3 regions derived from RNA transcripts. HTBI primers drove first-round RT-PCR of the TCR CDR3. TCRdb processed the multiplex PCR reads anew with MiXCR; each CDR3 protein has one entry. Among about 620,000 distinct CDR3 sequences listed, roughly 15% were seen once. Source material: blood. The receptors originated from a woman aged 25-40 years with Graves' hyperthyroidism.

This clonotype was seen a handful of times. The rearrangement joins TRBV6-1 to TRBJ2-3; TRBD2 matches at 14 bases. Unmatched junction bases numbered 13, after V lost 6 bases and J lost 2 bases. Germline values: CDR1 MNHNS, CDR2 SASEGT. This CDR3 comprises 19 residues. Here the CDR3 reads CASRRLWTSGRTFTDTQYF. DNA of the CDR3: TGTGCCAGCAGACGCCTCTGGACTAGCGGGAGGACTTTCACAGATACGCAGTATTTT.

This clonotype was observed a few times. V and J are TRBV19 and TRBJ1-2, with D unresolved. The germline V gene has CDR1 LNHDA and CDR2 SQIVND (reference sequence). Trimming took 1 base from V and 5 from J, leaving 8 bases between them. This CDR3 is built from 13 residues. The CDR3 nucleotides read TGTGCCAGTAGTATAGGGGCTGAATATGGCTACACCTTC. Its protein is CASSIGAEYGYTF.

Many counts were recorded for this clonotype. The V call is TRBV6-2 or TRBV6-3, the J call TRBJ1-2, with 7 bases aligning to TRBD1. The germline gives CDR1 MNHEY, CDR2 SVGEGT. J gave up 3 bases and V 8 bases, and 6 bases lay outside the gene matches. The CDR3 is 13 amino acids. The CDR3 nucleotides are TGTGCCAGCGAGGACAGGATTTACTATGGCTACACCTTC. Translating it yields CASEDRIYYGYTF.

V usage is TRBV6-5 and J usage is TRBJ2-7; D might be TRBD2 (5 bases). The V gene's germline CDR1 is MNHEY and CDR2 SVGAGI. The CDR3 is 13 amino acids. The V and J ends lost 4 bases and 5 bases respectively, with 12 bases between them. CDR3 protein: CASSFQGSHEQYF. DNA for the CDR3: TGTGCCAGCAGTTTTCAAGGGAGCCACGAGCAGTACTTC.

V usage is TRBV25-1 and J usage is TRBJ2-7, with TRBD1 matching 7 bases. CDR1 and CDR2 (germline): MGHDK, SYGVNS. The CDR3 runs to 17 residues. V trimming: 1 base; J trimming: 0 bases; junction bases outside the gene matches: 9. CDR3 nucleotide sequence: TGTGCCAGCAGTGAATTAATAACGACAGGGCGCTCCTACGAGCAGTACTTC. Its translation: CASSELITTGRSYEQYF.

This clonotype was seen repeatedly, ten times or more. This chain uses TRBV11-3 with TRBJ2-1, with D possibly TRBD1 on 6 matching bases. The V and J ends lost 5 bases and 10 bases respectively, with 15 bases between them. Germline-derived CDR1 and CDR2 are SGHNT and YENEEA. The CDR3 length is 13 residues. The CDR3: CASSTQGTGEQFF. In DNA, the CDR3 is TGTGCCAGCAGCACACAGGGAACTGGGGAGCAGTTCTTC.

This clonotype has just a few counts. Because it lacks the conserved phenylalanine or tryptophan at the end, this CDR3 is likely a read error. V is TRBV24-1 and J is TRBJ2-2, with D possibly TRBD2 on 5 matching bases. The CDR3 contains 16 residues. Germline V lookup: CDR1 KGHDR, CDR2 SFDVKD. The germline V and J ends were trimmed by 2 bases and 2 bases, with 11 bases remaining between them. The CDR3 nucleotides are TGTGCCACCAGTGATTCAAGGGAGTTAAACACCGGGGAGCTGTTTTCT. The encoded protein is CATSDSRELNTGELFS.

This sequence joins TRBV4-1 and TRBJ1-1, with D unclear. The germline gives CDR1 MGHRA, CDR2 YSYEKL. Trimming removed 1 base at V and 3 bases at J, with 6 bases between. This CDR3 spans 13 amino acids. The CDR3 loop reads CASSQGYDTEAFF. The CDR3 DNA sequence: TGCGCCAGCAGCCAAGGGTATGACACTGAAGCTTTCTTT.

The table lists this clonotype with many counts. For the CDR3, the DNA is TGCAGCGTACCCATGACAGGGCGGGAGACCCAGTACTTC. Translating gives CSVPMTGRETQYF. This chain links TRBV20-1 with TRBJ2-5; 7 nucleotides agree with TRBD1. The CDR3 runs to 13 residues. CDR1 and CDR2 (germline): DFQATT, SNEGSKA (reference sequence).

The sample holds many counts of this clonotype. The J gene is TRBJ1-4, the V gene TRBV2, with a tentative D call TRBD1 (6 bases). The CDR3 consists of 13 residues. In germline, CDR1 is SNHLY, CDR2 FYNNEI. Between the trimmed V and J ends, which lost 9 bases and 3 bases, there was a span of 11 bases. CDR3 DNA: TGTGCCAGAAGGACAGAGTCTAATGAAAAACTGTTTTTT. This encodes CARRTESNEKLFF.

A word on this clonotype: A much larger clonotype is one base distant, so this may be a read error. This sequence joins TRBV7-2 and TRBJ2-1; possible D gene TRBD1, 6 bases. The length of the CDR3 is 13 residues. CDR1 and CDR2 (germline): SGHTA, FQGNSA. CDR3 amino acids: CANSLYRESEQFF. CDR3 in DNA: TGTGCCAACAGCTTATACAGGGAGAGTGAGCAGTTCTTC. Combining the CDR3 with reference TRBV7-2 and TRBJ2-1 gives the whole variable domain GAGVSQSPSNKVTEKGKDVELRCDPISGHTALYWYRQSLGQGLEFLIYFQGNSAPDKSGLPSDRFSAERTGGSVSTLTIQRTQQEDSAVYLCANSLYRESEQFFGPGTRLTVL.

This clonotype was recorded many times. This rearrangement joins TRBV2 to TRBJ2-2, with 8 bases lining up with TRBD2. In germline, CDR1 is SNHLY, CDR2 FYNNEI. The CDR3 totals 15 residues. With 5 bases clipped from V and 5 bases from J, the junction kept 7 bases outside the gene matches. The CDR3 nucleotides are TGTGCCAGCAGTCCAAGCGGGAGTGGGACCGGGGAGCTGTTTTTT. This encodes CASSPSGSGTGELFF.

The chain combines TRBV12-3 or TRBV12-4 with TRBJ1-6, with TRBD1 as a possible D gene (5 bases). The CDR3 is 14 residues long. The V gene lost 6 bases and the J gene lost 10 bases, with 16 bases spanning the gap. This chain's CDR3 is CASSPAGYSSPLHF. The CDR3 DNA reads TGTGCCAGCAGCCCGGCAGGGTATTCCTCACCCCTCCACTTT.

This clonotype was detected a few times. This chain uses TRBV11-3 with TRBJ2-7, with a possible D match to TRBD2 (6 bases). V shed 5 bases and J shed 7 bases, with 27 bases lying between them. Germline V gene sequence: CDR1 SGHNT, CDR2 YENEEA. CDR3 length: 17 residues. CDR3 DNA sequence: TGTGCCAGCAGCCACTTTATGGCCGGCGGGACCCCGAGAGAGCAGTACTTC. Its translation is CASSHFMAGGTPREQYF.

This clonotype was observed at least ten times. The chain combines TRBV11-2 with TRBJ2-1; D perhaps matches TRBD1 (6 bases). Germline CDR1 and CDR2: SGHAT and FQNNGV. V gave up 3 bases and J gave up 5 bases, with 11 bases separating them. This CDR3 has 14 amino acids. CDR3 in amino acids: CASSFGQPDNEQFF. DNA for the CDR3: TGTGCCAGCAGCTTCGGACAGCCTGACAATGAGCAGTTCTTC.

In its sample, this clonotype was seen a few times. The rearrangement uses TRBV10-2 and TRBJ2-5, with 12 bases matching TRBD2. The germline CDR1 and CDR2 sequences are WSHSY and SAAADI. This CDR3 is built from 14 residues. With V trimmed by 7 bases and J by 2 bases, 2 bases remained unmatched. The CDR3 DNA follows: TGCGCCAGCACGACTAGCGGGAGTCAAGAGACCCAGTACTTC. It yields the protein CASTTSGSQETQYF.

Ten or more counts support this clonotype. J is TRBJ2-2 and V is TRBV9; perhaps TRBD2 as D (5 bases). The CDR3 has 15 amino acids. Per the germline V gene, CDR1 is SGDLS and CDR2 is YYNGEE. V lost 4 bases and J 1 base, leaving 11 bases between the germline ends. The CDR3 region has the DNA TGTGCCAGCAGCCCAAGGAGGCTGAACACCGGGGAGCTGTTTTTT. Amino acids: CASSPRRLNTGELFF.

This clonotype was detected only a few times. The rearrangement joins TRBV20-1 to TRBJ1-4; a possible D gene is TRBD1 (6 bases). V lost 3 bases, J lost 10 bases, and 15 bases lay in between. Germline CDR1 DFQATT, CDR2 SNEGSKA (reference sequence). This CDR3 contains 13 residues. The CDR3 sequence is CSASAGEDVKLFF. The CDR3 DNA reads TGCAGTGCTAGTGCAGGGGAAGACGTAAAACTGTTTTTT.

This clonotype was counted at least ten times. The chain carries TRBV12-3 or TRBV12-4 and TRBJ1-1, with a possible D match to TRBD1 (6 bases). The CDR3 spans 14 residues. Trimming left V 4 bases short and J 4 bases short, with 13 bases between. This CDR3 reads CASSYTGSFTEAFF. The CDR3 coding sequence is TGTGCCAGCAGTTATACAGGGAGTTTCACTGAAGCTTTCTTT.

This clonotype was observed many times. This rearrangement joins TRBV30 to TRBJ1-1; no clear D. Deletions cut 2 bases from V and 5 bases from J, with 12 bases between. The CDR3 spans 13 residues. From germline, CDR1 is GTSNPN and CDR2 SVGIG (reference sequence). The CDR3 spells CAWSQQVGTEAFF. The CDR3 nucleotides read TGTGCCTGGAGTCAACAAGTGGGGACTGAAGCTTTCTTT.

This clonotype was seen many times. The rearrangement links TRBV9 to TRBJ2-2, with 7 bases identical to TRBD2. The germline CDR1 and CDR2 sequences are SGDLS and YYNGEE. V gave up 0 bases and J gave up 1 base; unmatched junction bases: 3. CDR3 length: 16 residues. Here the CDR3 DNA reads TGTGCCAGCAGCGTAGTGGCTAGCGGGAACACCGGGGAGCTGTTTTTT. It yields the protein CASSVVASGNTGELFF.